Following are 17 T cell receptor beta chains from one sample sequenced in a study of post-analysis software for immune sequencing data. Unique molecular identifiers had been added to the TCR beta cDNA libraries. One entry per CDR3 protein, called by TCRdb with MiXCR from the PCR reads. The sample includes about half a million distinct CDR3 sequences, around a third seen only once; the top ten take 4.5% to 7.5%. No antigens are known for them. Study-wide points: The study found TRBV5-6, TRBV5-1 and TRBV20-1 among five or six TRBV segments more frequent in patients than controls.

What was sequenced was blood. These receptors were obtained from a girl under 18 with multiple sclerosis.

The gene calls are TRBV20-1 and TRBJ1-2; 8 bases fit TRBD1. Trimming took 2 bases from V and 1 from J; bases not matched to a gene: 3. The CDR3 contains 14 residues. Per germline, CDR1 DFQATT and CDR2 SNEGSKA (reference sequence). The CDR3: CSARSRGHNYGYTF. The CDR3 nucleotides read TGCAGTGCTAGATCCAGGGGGCATAACTATGGCTACACCTTC.

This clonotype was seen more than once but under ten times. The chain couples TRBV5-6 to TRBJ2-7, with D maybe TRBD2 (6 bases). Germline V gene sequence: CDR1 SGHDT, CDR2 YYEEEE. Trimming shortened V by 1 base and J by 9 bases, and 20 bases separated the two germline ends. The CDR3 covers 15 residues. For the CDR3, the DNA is TGTGCCAGCAGCTTGAGGGTATTGGGGGGATCTGCGCAGTACTTC. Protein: CASSLRVLGGSAQYF. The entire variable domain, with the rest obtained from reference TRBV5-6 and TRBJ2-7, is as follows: DAGVTQSPTHLIKTRGQQVTLRCSPKSGHDTVSWYQQALGQGPQFIFQYYEEEERQRGNFPDRFSGHQFPNYSSELNVNALLLGDSALYLCASSLRVLGGSAQYFGPGTRLTVT.

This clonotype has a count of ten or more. CDR3 DNA sequence: TGTGCCATCAGTAGCGGGGAAGATACGCAGTATTTT. Protein sequence: CAISSGEDTQYF. The gene calls are TRBV10-3 and TRBJ2-3, with TRBD2 identical over 7 bases. The length of the CDR3 is 12 residues. Germline CDR1 is ENHRY and CDR2 is SYGVKD. V shed 5 bases, J shed 5 bases, and the junction held 1 base outside the gene matches.

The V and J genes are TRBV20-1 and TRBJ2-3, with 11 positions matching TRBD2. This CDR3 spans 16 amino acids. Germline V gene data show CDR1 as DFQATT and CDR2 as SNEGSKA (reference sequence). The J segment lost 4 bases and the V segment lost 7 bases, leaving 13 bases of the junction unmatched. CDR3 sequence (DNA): TGCAGTGGCACGGAAGTACTAGCGGGGGCTTCAGATACGCAGTATTTT. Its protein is CSGTEVLAGASDTQYF.

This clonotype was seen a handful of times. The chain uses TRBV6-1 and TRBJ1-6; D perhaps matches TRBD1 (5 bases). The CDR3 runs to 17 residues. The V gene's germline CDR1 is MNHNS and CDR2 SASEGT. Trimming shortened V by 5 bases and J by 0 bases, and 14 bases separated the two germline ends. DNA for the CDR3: TGTGCCAGCAGTACACAGGCCTTAAGCTCCTATAATTCACCCCTCCACTTT. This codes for CASSTQALSSYNSPLHF.

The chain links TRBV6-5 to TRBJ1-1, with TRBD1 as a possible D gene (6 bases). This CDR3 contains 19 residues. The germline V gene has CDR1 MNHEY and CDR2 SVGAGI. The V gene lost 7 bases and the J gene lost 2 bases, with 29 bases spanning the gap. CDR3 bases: TGTGCCAGCACTTCCGGATTCCCGGGGGCGCTAAAGGAAAACACTGAAGCTTTCTTT. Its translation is CASTSGFPGALKENTEAFF.

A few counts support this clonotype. CDR3 DNA: TGCGCCAGCAGCCCCCTATCGGGGGGGACAGGGCCGAATGAGCAGTTCTTC. Residues: CASSPLSGGTGPNEQFF. V and J are TRBV4-1 and TRBJ2-1; TRBD1 might be the D (9 bases). Looked up from germline, CDR1 is MGHRA and CDR2 is YSYEKL. The CDR3 length is 17 residues. The ends were cut back, 4 bases at V and 7 bases at J, with 23 bases in the middle.

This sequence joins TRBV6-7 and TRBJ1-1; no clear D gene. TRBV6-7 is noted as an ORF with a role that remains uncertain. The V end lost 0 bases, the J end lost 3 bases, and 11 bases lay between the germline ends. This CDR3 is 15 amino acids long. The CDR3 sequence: CASSYSLARDTEAFF. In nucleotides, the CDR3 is TGTGCCAGCAGTTACTCGCTCGCTCGCGACACTGAAGCTTTCTTT.

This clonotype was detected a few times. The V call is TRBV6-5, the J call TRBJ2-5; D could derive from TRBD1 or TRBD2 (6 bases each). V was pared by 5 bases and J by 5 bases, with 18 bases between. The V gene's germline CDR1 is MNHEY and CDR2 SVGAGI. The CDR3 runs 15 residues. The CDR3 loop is CASSHPQGGEETQYF. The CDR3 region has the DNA TGTGCCAGCAGTCACCCACAGGGAGGAGAGGAGACCCAGTACTTC.

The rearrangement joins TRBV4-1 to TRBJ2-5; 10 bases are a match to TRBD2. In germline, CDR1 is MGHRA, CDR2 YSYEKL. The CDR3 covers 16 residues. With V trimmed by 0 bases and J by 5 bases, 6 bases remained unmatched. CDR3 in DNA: TGCGCCAGCAGCCAAGAAGTAGCGGGGGGCCTGGAGACCCAGTACTTC. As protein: CASSQEVAGGLETQYF.

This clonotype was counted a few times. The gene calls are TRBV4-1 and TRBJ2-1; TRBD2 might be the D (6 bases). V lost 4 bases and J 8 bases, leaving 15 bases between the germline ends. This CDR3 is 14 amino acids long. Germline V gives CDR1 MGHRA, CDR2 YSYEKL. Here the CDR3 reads CASSRGGERDEQFF. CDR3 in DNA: TGCGCCAGCAGCCGAGGAGGGGAAAGGGATGAGCAGTTCTTC.

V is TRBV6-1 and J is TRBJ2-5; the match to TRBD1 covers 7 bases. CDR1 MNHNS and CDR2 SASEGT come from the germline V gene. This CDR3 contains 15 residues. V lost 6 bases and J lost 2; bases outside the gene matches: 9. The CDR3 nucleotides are TGTGCCAGCAGAAACCGGGACAGCACACAAGAGACCCAGTACTTC. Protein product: CASRNRDSTQETQYF.

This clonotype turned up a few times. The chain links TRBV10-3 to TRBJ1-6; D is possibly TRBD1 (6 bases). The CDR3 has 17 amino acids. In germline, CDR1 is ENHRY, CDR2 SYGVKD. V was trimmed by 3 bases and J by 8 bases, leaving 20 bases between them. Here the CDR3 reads CAISDRVGRGYHSPLHF. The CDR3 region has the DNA TGTGCCATCAGTGATCGGGTCGGCAGGGGATATCATTCACCCCTCCACTTT.

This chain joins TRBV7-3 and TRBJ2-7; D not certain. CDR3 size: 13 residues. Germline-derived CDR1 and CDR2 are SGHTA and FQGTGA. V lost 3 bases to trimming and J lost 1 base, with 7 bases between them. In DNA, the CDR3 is TGTGCCAGCAGCTTCGGTGCGTCCTACGAGCAGTACTTC. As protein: CASSFGASYEQYF. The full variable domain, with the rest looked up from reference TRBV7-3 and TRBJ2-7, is GAGVSQTPSNKVTEKGKYVELRCDPISGHTALYWYRQSLGQGPEFLIYFQGTGAADDSGLPNDRFFAVRPEGSVSTLKIQRTERGDSAVYLCASSFGASYEQYFGPGTRLTVT.

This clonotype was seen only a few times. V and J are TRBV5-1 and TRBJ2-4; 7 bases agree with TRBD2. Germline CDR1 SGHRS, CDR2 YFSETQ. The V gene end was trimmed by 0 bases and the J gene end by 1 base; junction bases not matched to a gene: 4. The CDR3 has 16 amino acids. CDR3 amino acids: CASSLGAGDAKNIQYF. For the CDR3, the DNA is TGCGCCAGCAGCTTGGGTGCGGGGGATGCCAAAAACATTCAGTACTTC.

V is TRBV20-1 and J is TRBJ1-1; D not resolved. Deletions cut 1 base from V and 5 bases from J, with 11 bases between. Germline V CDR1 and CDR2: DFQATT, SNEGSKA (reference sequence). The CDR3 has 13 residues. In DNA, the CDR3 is TGCAGTGCTAGAGTGGGGAGGAAAACTGAAGCTTTCTTT. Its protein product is CSARVGRKTEAFF.

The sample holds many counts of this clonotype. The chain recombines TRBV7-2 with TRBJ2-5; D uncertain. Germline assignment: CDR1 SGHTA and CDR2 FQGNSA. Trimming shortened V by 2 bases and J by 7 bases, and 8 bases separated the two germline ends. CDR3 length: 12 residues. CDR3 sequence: CASSLPGGTQYF. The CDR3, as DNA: TGTGCCAGCAGCTTACCCGGTGGGACCCAGTACTTC.